The source of this T cell receptor beta chain is a study of T-cell memory formation after mild COVID-19. TCRdb reanalysed the 5' RACE reads using MiXCR and keeps one entry per CDR3 protein. The repertoire holds roughly 86,000 distinct CDR3 sequences, with about an eighth as singletons. This clonotype was seen more than once but under ten times. This CDR3 spans 15 amino acids. CDR1 is MGHRA and CDR2 is YSYEKL in the germline V gene. V gave up 3 bases and J gave up 2 bases, with 13 bases separating them. Sequencing was done on a sample of PBMCs or a T cell subset sorted from them (not recorded which). The origin of this receptor is an adult woman who had mild COVID-19 (a few samples of this study predate the infection). Cell type and time point are not known. The chain combines TRBV4-1 with TRBJ2-5, with a tentative D call TRBD2 (5 bases). This CDR3 is CASSHGPEGQETQYF. CDR3 sequence (DNA): TGCGCCAGCAGCCACGGCCCCGAGGGACAAGAGACCCAGTACTTC.